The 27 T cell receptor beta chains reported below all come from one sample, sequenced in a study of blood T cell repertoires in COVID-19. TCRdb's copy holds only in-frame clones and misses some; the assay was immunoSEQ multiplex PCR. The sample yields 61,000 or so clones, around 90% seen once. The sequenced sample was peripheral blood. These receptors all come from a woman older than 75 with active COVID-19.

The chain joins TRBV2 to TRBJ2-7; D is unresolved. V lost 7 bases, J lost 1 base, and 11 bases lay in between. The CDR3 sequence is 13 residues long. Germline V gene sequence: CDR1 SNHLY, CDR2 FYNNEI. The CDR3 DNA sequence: TGTGCCAGCAAGGTAGCCCCATCCTACGAGCAGTACTTC. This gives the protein CASKVAPSYEQYF. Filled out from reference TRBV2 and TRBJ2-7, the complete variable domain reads EPEVTQTPSHQVTQMGQEVILRCVPISNHLYFYWYRQILGQKVEFLVSFYNNEISEKSEIFDDQFSVERPDGSNFTLKIRSTKLEDSAMYFCASKVAPSYEQYFGPGTRLTVT.

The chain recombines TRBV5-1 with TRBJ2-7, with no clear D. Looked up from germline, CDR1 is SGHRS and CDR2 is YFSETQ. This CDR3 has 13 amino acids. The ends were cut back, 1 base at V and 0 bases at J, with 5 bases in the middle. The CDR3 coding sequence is TGCGCCAGCAGCTTGTCCAACTCCTACGAGCAGTACTTC. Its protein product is CASSLSNSYEQYF.

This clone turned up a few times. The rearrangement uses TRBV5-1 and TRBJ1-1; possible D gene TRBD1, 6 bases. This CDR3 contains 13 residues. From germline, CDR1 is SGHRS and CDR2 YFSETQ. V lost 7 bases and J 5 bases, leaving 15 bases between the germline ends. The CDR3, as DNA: TGCGCCAGCGGTGAGGGGGTGGGAACTGAAGCTTTCTTT. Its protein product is CASGEGVGTEAFF.

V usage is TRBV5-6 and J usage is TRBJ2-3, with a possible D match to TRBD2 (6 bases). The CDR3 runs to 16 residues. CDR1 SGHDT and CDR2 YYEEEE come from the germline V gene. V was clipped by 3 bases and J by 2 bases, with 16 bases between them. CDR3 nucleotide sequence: TGTGCCAGCAGCTCATCCCCTAGCGTACCCACAGATACGCAGTATTTT. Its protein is CASSSSPSVPTDTQYF.

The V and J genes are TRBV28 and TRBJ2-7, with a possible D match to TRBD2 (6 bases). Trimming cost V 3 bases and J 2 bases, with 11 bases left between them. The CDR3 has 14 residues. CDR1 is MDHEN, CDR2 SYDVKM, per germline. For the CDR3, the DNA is TGTGCCAGCAGTTTGGGGACTGCGGCCTACGAGCAGTACTTC. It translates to CASSLGTAAYEQYF.

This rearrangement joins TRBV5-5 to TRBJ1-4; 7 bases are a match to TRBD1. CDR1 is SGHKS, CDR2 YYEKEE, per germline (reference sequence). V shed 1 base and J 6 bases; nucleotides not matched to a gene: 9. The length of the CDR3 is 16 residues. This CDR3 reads CASSLRERGGDEKLFF. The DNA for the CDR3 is TGTGCCAGCAGCTTGCGGGAGAGAGGGGGCGATGAAAAACTGTTTTTT.

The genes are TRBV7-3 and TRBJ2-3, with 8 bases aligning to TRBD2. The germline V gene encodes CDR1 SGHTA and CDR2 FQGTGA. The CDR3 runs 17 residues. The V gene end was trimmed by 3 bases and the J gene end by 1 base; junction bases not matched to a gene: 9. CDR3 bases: TGTGCCAGCAGCTTGACTATCCGGGGGGGCGGCACAGATACGCAGTATTTT. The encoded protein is CASSLTIRGGGTDTQYF.

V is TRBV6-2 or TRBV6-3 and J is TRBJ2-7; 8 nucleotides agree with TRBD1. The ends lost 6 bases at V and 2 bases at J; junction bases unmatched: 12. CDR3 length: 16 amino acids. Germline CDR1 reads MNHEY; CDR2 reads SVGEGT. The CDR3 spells CASSPGQGRGPYEQYF. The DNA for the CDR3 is TGTGCCAGCAGCCCTGGACAGGGAAGGGGGCCCTACGAGCAGTACTTC.

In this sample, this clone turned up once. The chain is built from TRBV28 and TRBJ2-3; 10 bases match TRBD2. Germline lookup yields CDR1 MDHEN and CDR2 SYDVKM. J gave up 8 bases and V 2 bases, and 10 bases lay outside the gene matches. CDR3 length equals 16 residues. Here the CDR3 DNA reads TGTGCCAGCAGTTTAGCCCGGCTAGCGGGGGAGGGTACGCAGTATTTT. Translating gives CASSLARLAGEGTQYF.

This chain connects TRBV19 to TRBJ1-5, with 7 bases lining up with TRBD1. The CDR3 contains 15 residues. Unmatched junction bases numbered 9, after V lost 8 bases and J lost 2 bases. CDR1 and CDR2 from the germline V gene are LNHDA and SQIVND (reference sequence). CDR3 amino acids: CASRSHRGGNQPQHF. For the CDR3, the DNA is TGTGCCAGTCGCAGCCACAGGGGCGGCAATCAGCCCCAGCATTTT. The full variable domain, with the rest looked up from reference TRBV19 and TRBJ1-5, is DGGITQSPKYLFRKEGQNVTLSCEQNLNHDAMYWYRQDPGQGLRLIYYSQIVNDFQKGDIAEGYSVSREKKESFPLTVTSAQKNPTAFYLCASRSHRGGNQPQHFGDGTRLSIL.

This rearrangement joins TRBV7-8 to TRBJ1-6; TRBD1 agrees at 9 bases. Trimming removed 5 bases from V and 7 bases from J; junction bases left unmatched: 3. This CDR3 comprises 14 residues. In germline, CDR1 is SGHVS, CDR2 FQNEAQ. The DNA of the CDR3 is TGTGCCAGCAGCCTCGACAGGGGGAATTCACCCCTCCACTTT. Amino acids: CASSLDRGNSPLHF.

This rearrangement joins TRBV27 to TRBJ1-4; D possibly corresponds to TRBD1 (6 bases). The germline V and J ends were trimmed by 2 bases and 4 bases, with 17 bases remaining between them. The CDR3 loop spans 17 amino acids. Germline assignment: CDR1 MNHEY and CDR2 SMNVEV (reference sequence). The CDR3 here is CASSLRTGLGVNEKLFF. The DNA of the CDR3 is TGTGCCAGCAGTTTACGTACAGGGTTGGGAGTTAATGAAAAACTGTTTTTT.

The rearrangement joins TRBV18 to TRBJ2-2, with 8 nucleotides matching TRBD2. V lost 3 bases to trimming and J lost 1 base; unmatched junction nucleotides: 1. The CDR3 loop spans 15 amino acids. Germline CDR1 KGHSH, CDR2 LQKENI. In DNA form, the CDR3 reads TGTGCCAGCTCACCGACTAGCGAGAACACCGGGGAGCTGTTTTTT. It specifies CASSPTSENTGELFF.

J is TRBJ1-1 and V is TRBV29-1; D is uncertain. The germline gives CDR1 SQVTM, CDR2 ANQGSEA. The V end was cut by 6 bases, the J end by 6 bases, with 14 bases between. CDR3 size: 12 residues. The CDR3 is CSVRTALAEAFF. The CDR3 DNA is TGCAGCGTCAGGACTGCTTTAGCTGAAGCTTTCTTT.

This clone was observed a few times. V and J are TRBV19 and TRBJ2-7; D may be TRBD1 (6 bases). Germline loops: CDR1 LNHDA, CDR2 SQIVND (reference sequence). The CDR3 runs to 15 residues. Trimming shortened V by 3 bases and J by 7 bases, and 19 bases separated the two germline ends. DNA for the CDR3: TGTGCCAGTAGTATTACAGGGAGATTCACGAGGGAGCAGTACTTC. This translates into CASSITGRFTREQYF.

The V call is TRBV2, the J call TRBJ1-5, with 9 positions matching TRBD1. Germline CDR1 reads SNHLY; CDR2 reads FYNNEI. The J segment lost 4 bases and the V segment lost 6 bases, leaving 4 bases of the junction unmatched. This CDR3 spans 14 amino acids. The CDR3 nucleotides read TGTGCCAGCAGGGGGGGACAGGGAAATCAGCCCCAGCATTTT. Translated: CASRGGQGNQPQHF.

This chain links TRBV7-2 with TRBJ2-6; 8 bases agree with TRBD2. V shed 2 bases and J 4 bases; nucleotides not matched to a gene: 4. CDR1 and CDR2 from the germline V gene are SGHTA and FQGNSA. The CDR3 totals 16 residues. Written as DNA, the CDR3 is TGTGCCAGCAGCTTATCGGGGGGGGCCGGGGCCAACGTCCTGACTTTC. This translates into CASSLSGGAGANVLTF.

This CDR3 is CATLVGTGGMNTEAFF. Here the CDR3 DNA reads TGTGCCACCTTGGTGGGGACAGGGGGTATGAACACTGAAGCTTTCTTT. The chain has TRBV28 and TRBJ1-1, with 11 bases identical to TRBD1. Germline CDR1 is MDHEN and CDR2 is SYDVKM. The V and J ends lost 10 bases and 0 bases, in that order; junction bases with no gene match: 10. The CDR3 is made up of 16 amino acids.

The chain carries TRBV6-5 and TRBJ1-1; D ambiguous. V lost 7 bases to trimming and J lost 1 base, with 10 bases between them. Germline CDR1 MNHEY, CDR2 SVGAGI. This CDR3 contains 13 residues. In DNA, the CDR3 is TGTGCCAGCAAGGAGGTGTGGAACACTGAAGCTTTCTTT. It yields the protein CASKEVWNTEAFF.

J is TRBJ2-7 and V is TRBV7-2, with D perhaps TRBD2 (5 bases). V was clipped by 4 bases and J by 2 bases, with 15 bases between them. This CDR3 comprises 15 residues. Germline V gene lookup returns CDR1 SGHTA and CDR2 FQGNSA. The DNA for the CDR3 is TGTGCCAGCAGCTGGTCGCCGGCGGGCGCCTACGAGCAGTACTTC. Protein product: CASSWSPAGAYEQYF. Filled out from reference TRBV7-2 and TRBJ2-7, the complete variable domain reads GAGVSQSPSNKVTEKGKDVELRCDPISGHTALYWYRQSLGQGLEFLIYFQGNSAPDKSGLPSDRFSAERTGGSVSTLTIQRTQQEDSAVYLCASSWSPAGAYEQYFGPGTRLTVT.

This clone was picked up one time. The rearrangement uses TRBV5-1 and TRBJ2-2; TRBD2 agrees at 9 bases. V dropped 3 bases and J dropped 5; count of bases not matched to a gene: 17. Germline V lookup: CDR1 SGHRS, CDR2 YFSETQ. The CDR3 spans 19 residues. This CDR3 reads CASSSDASGGTYGTGELFF. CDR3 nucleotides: TGCGCCAGCAGCTCGGACGCCAGCGGGGGGACCTATGGGACCGGGGAGCTGTTTTTT.

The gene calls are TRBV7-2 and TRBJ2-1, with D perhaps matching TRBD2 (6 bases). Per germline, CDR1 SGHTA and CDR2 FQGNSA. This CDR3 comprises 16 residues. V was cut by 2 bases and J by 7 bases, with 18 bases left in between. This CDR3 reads CASSLTRSLRGNEQFF. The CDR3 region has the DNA TGTGCCAGCAGCTTAACGAGGTCGCTCCGGGGGAATGAGCAGTTCTTC.

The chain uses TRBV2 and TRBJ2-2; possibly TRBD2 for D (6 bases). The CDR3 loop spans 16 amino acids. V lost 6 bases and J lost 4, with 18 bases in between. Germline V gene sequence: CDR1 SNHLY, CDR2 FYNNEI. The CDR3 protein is CASRDPKRGSTGELFF. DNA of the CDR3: TGTGCCAGCAGGGATCCCAAACGGGGGAGCACCGGGGAGCTGTTTTTT.

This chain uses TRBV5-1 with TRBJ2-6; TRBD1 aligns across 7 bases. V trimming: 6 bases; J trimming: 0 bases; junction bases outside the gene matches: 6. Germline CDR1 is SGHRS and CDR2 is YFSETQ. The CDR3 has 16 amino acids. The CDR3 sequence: CASTGTAGSGANVLTF. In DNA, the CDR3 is TGCGCCAGCACCGGGACAGCCGGCTCTGGGGCCAACGTCCTGACTTTC.

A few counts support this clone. The CDR3 DNA reads TGTGCCAGCAGCCCCGTTTGGGGGGGCACCGGGGAGCTGTTTTTT. Translating it yields CASSPVWGGTGELFF. V gene TRBV7-8 combines with J gene TRBJ2-2, with 7 bases lining up with TRBD2. The CDR3 has 15 residues. The J segment lost 4 bases and the V segment lost 5 bases, leaving 7 bases of the junction unmatched. CDR1 and CDR2 (germline): SGHVS, FQNEAQ.

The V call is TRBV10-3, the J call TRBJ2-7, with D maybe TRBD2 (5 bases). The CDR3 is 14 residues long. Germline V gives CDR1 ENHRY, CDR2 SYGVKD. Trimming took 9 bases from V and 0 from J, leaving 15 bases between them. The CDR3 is CAISRAGSSYEQYF. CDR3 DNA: TGTGCCATATCTAGGGCGGGCAGCTCCTACGAGCAGTACTTC.

The CDR3 DNA reads as TGCGCCAGCAGCCCCAAACCCCTAGCGGGGGAACGTTCCACAGATACGCAGTATTTT. Translated: CASSPKPLAGERSTDTQYF. This chain uses TRBV5-1 with TRBJ2-3; 10 nucleotides match TRBD2. Trimming cost V 4 bases and J 2 bases; bases outside gene matches: 16. The CDR3 has 19 amino acids. Germline CDR1 reads SGHRS; CDR2 reads YFSETQ.